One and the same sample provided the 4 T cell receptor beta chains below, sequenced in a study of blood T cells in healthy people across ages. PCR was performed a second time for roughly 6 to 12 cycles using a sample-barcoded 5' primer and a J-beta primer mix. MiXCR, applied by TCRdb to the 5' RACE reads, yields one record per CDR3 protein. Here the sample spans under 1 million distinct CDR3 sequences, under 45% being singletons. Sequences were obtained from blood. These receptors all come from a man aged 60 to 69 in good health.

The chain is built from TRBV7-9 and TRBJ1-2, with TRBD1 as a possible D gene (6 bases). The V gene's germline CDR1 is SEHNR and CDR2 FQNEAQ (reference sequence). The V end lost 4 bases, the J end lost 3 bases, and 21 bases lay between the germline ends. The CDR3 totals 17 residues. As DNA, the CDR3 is TGTGCCAGCAGCTATACATCCCCCGGGGGCCGGGACTATGGCTACACCTTC. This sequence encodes CASSYTSPGGRDYGYTF. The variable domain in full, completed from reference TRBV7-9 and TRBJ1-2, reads DTGVSQNPRHKITKRGQNVTFRCDPISEHNRLYWYRQTLGQGPEFLTYFQNEAQLEKSRLLSDRFSAERPKGSFSTLEIQRTEQGDSAMYLCASSYTSPGGRDYGYTFGSGTRLTVV.

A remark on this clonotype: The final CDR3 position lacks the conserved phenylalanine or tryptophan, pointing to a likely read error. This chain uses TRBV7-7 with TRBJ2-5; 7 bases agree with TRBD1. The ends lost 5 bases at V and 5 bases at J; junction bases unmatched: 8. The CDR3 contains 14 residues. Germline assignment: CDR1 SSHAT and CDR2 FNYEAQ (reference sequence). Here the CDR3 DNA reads TGTGCCAGCAGCCCGGGACAGCATGGGGAGACCCAGTACTCC. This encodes CASSPGQHGETQYS.

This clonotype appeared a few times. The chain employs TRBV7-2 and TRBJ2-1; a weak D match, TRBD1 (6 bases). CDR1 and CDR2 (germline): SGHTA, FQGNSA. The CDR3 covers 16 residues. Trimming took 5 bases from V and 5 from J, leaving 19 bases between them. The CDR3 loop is CASSPRAGTRDNEQFF. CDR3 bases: TGTGCCAGCAGCCCCCGAGCCGGGACAAGGGACAATGAGCAGTTCTTC.

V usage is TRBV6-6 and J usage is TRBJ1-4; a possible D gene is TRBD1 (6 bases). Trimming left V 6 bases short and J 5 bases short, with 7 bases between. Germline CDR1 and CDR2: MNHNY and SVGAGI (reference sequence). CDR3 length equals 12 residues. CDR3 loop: CASRDRNEKLFF. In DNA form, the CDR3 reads TGTGCCAGCAGAGACAGGAATGAAAAACTGTTTTTT.